A selection of T cell receptor beta chains follows, all from one sample in a study of post-analysis software for immune sequencing data. TCRdb independently ran MiXCR on the PCR reads; one entry per CDR3 protein. Among roughly 730,000 distinct CDR3 sequences listed, 25% to 30% were seen once. Sequencing input: blood. These receptors originate from a girl under 18 with multiple sclerosis. CDR3s include the opening cysteine and the closing phenylalanine or tryptophan. D genes are given only for firm matches. The size entry is marked missing in some rows and otherwise reads once, few, many or a size class.

>TRBV9|TRBD2|.|TRBJ2-1
CASSVTGLAGGPSEQFF
TGTGCCAGCAGCGTAACAGGGTTAGCGGGAGGGCCGAGTGAGCAGTTCTTC
>TRBV7-2|.|.|TRBJ2-3
CASSLPVVDTQYF
TGTGCCAGCAGCTTACCAGTAGTAGATACGCAGTATTTT
>TRBV7-9|TRBD2|few|TRBJ2-3
CASSRTSGRAWSDTQYF
TGTGCCAGCAGCCGGACTAGCGGGAGGGCCTGGTCTGATACGCAGTATTTT
>TRBV7-9|.|few|TRBJ2-1
CASSLEWQSSYNEQFF
TGTGCCAGCAGCTTAGAGTGGCAGAGCTCCTACAATGAGCAGTTCTTC
>TRBV5-1|.|few|TRBJ2-1
CASSSGESPTGQFF
TGCGCCAGCAGCTCCGGCGAGAGTCCTACCGGGCAGTTCTTC
>TRBV6-6|TRBD2|few|TRBJ2-5
CASSTSSGSPNQETQYF
TGTGCCAGCAGTACAAGTAGCGGGAGTCCCAACCAAGAGACCCAGTACTTC
>TRBV3-1|.|few|TRBJ1-2
CASSHEGRLHYGYTF
TGTGCCAGCAGCCATGAGGGACGGCTCCACTATGGCTACACCTTC
>TRBV4-3|.|once|TRBJ1-4
CASSQAGQTLNEKLFF
TGCGCCAGCAGCCAAGCAGGACAAACCCTTAATGAAAAACTGTTTTTT
>TRBV7-9|.|.|TRBJ2-7
CASSHGSVGPGYEQYF
TGTGCCAGCAGCCATGGATCGGTAGGGCCCGGCTACGAGCAGTACTTC
>TRBV20-1|TRBD2|.|TRBJ2-3
CSARELAGRLGTQYF
TGCAGTGCTAGGGAACTAGCGGGCCGGCTGGGTACGCAGTATTTT
>TRBV7-2|TRBD2|few|TRBJ2-1
CASSGWTSGRYNEQFF
TGTGCCAGCAGCGGGTGGACTAGCGGGAGATACAATGAGCAGTTCTTC
>TRBV7-2|.|.|TRBJ1-1
CASSLKRNTETFF
TGTGCCAGCAGCTTAAAGCGTAACACTGAAACTTTCTTT
>TRBV5-1|.|.|TRBJ2-5
CASGSLGAQETQYF
TGCGCCAGCGGGTCGCTGGGGGCCCAAGAGACCCAGTACTTC
>TRBV3-1|.|.|TRBJ2-4
CASSQEAAKNIQYF
TGTGCCAGCAGCCAAGAGGCGGCCAAAAACATTCAGTACTTC
>TRBV20-1|.|.|TRBJ1-3
CSAPSAGGSGNTIYF
TGCAGTGCTCCGTCCGCGGGGGGATCTGGAAACACCATATATTTT
>TRBV5-1|TRBD1|.|TRBJ2-7
CASSLGAGGLLNYEQYF
TGCGCCAGCAGCTTGGGGGCAGGGGGCCTTCTAAACTACGAGCAGTACTTC
>TRBV12-3/TRBV12-4|.|.|TRBJ1-2
CASRLAPHYGYTF
TGTGCCAGCAGGTTAGCGCCCCACTATGGCTACACCTTC
>TRBV19|TRBD2|.|TRBJ2-3
CASSIPSGRSGDTQYF
TGTGCCAGTAGTATACCTAGCGGGAGATCAGGCGATACGCAGTATTTT
>TRBV6-2/TRBV6-3|.|many|TRBJ2-1
CASSRSGRSSYNEQFF
TGTGCCAGCAGTCGCTCGGGCCGCAGCTCCTACAATGAGCAGTTCTTC
>TRBV12-3/TRBV12-4|TRBD1|many|TRBJ2-1
CASSFPGQGYNEQFF
TGTGCCAGCAGCTTCCCGGGACAGGGTTACAATGAGCAGTTCTTC
>TRBV29-1|.|.|TRBJ2-5
CSAKWGETQYF
TGCAGCGCAAAATGGGGCGAGACCCAGTACTTC
>TRBV4-1|TRBD2|.|TRBJ2-1
CASSQILAGGPYNEQFF
TGCGCCAGCAGCCAAATACTAGCGGGGGGCCCGTACAATGAGCAGTTCTTC
>TRBV5-1|.|many|TRBJ2-3
CASSWTNTDTQYF
TGCGCCAGCAGCTGGACAAACACAGATACGCAGTATTTT
>TRBV6-2/TRBV6-3|TRBD2|.|TRBJ2-1
CASTLASGVGEQFF
TGTGCCAGCACCCTGGCTAGCGGGGTTGGGGAGCAGTTCTTC
>TRBV5-1|TRBD1|few|TRBJ1-2
CASSFGQARYGYTF
TGCGCCAGCAGCTTCGGACAGGCTCGCTATGGCTACACCTTC
>TRBV20-1|.|.|TRBJ2-1
CSAREDHEQFF
TGCAGTGCTAGAGAAGACCATGAGCAGTTCTTC
>TRBV7-2|TRBD1|.|TRBJ2-5
CASSLFGQGGETQYF
TGTGCCAGCAGCTTATTCGGACAGGGGGGCGAGACCCAGTACTTC
>TRBV21-1|.|few|TRBJ2-7
CASSKLGNTPPDEQYF
TGTGCCAGCAGCAAATTGGGGAACACACCGCCCGACGAGCAGTACTTC
>TRBV6-1|.|.|TRBJ1-1
CASSYQRSEAFF
TGTGCCAGCAGCTACCAGAGATCAGAAGCTTTCTTT
>TRBV20-1|TRBD2|few|TRBJ2-1
CSGNHGAGGQKPLLYNEQFF
TGCAGTGGCAACCACGGCGCGGGAGGCCAAAAACCCCTGTTATACAATGAGCAGTTCTTC
>TRBV27|TRBD2|few|TRBJ2-4
CASSPWRGAGQNIQYF
TGTGCCAGCAGCCCGTGGCGGGGGGCGGGTCAAAACATTCAGTACTTC
>TRBV28|TRBD2|few|TRBJ2-5
CASREASGRFQETQYF
TGTGCCAGCAGGGAAGCTAGCGGGAGGTTCCAAGAGACCCAGTACTTC
>TRBV5-5|TRBD1|.|TRBJ1-5
CASRSGTDSNQPQHF
TGTGCCAGCAGGTCCGGGACAGACAGTAATCAGCCCCAGCATTTT
>TRBV28|TRBD1|few|TRBJ2-7
CASSSSGTGYYEQYF
TGTGCCAGCAGTTCCTCCGGGACAGGGTACTACGAGCAGTACTTC
>TRBV12-3/TRBV12-4|TRBD2|few|TRBJ2-7
CASSNPPTSNYEQYF
TGTGCCAGCAGCAACCCTCCGACTAGCAACTACGAGCAGTACTTC
>TRBV24-1|TRBD2|few|TRBJ2-2
CATSDSAAASGRPTGELFF
TGTGCCACCAGTGATTCCGCGGCCGCCAGCGGGAGACCCACCGGGGAGCTGTTTTTT
>TRBV6-1|.|.|TRBJ1-2
CASSDIHTF
TGTGCCAGCAGCGACATTCACACCTTC
>TRBV28|TRBD1|.|TRBJ2-1
CASRPGLGQGVRMHEQFF
TGTGCCAGCAGACCGGGTCTTGGACAGGGGGTAAGGATGCATGAGCAGTTCTTC
>TRBV7-2|.|.|TRBJ2-5
CASSARQVQETQYF
TGTGCCAGCAGCGCCCGACAGGTACAAGAGACCCAGTACTTC
>TRBV12-3/TRBV12-4|TRBD1|few|TRBJ2-3
CASSSPGTEEDTQYF
TGTGCCAGCAGTTCACCCGGGACAGAAGAAGATACGCAGTATTTT
>TRBV5-1|.|few|TRBJ2-5
CASSEYREETQYF
TGCGCCAGCAGCGAATACAGGGAGGAGACCCAGTACTTC